Detailed here is one T cell receptor (beta chain). Some clones are missing from TCRdb's copy, which holds only in-frame ones; the method was immunoSEQ multiplex PCR. The data contain 300,000 to 350,000 clones, under 95% of them singletons. The CDR3 is made up of 14 amino acids. The germline V gene encodes CDR1 MDHEN and CDR2 SYDVKM. Trimming shortened V by 5 bases and J by 8 bases, and 16 bases separated the two germline ends. The data stem from a study of blood T cell repertoires in COVID-19. This chain joins TRBV28 and TRBJ2-1; D remains ambiguous. Sequenced material: peripheral blood. This clonotype was sampled from a woman aged 18-35 years who had recovered from COVID-19. The CDR3 sequence: CASSPSLLNDEQFF. CDR3 nucleotide sequence: TGTGCCAGCAGTCCCTCACTTTTGAACGATGAGCAGTTCTTC.